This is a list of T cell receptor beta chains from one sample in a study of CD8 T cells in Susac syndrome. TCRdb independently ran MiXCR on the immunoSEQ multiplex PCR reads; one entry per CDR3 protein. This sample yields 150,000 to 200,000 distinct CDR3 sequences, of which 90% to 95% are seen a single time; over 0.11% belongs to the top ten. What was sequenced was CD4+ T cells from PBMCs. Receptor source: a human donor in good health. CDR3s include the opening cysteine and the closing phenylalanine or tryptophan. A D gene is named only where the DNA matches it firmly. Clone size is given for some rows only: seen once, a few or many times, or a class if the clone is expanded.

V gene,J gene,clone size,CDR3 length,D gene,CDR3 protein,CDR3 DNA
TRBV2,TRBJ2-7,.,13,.,CASRRFFSYEQYF,TGTGCCAGCAGACGATTTTTTTCCTACGAGCAGTACTTC
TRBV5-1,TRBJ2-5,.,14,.,CASSEQGSKETQYF,TGCGCCAGCAGCGAGCAGGGTTCCAAAGAGACCCAGTACTTC
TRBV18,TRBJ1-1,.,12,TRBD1,CASSPATGDAFF,TGTGCCAGCTCACCCGCGACAGGGGACGCTTTCTTT
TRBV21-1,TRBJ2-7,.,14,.,CASGRELPPYEQYF,TGTGCCAGCGGCAGGGAGTTACCCCCCTACGAGCAGTACTTC
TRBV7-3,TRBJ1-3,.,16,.,CASSKQGPSSGNTIYF,TGTGCCAGCAGCAAGCAGGGACCGAGCTCTGGAAACACCATATATTTT
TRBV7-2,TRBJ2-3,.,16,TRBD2,CASSFYLAGGPDTQYF,TGTGCCAGCAGCTTTTATCTAGCGGGGGGGCCAGATACGCAGTATTTT
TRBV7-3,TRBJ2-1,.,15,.,CASSLMGGTYNEQFF,TGTGCCAGCAGCCTAATGGGGGGCACCTACAATGAGCAGTTCTTC
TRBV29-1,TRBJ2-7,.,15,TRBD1,CSVAPQGDLSYEQYF,TGCAGCGTTGCGCCCCAGGGGGACCTAAGCTACGAGCAGTACTTC
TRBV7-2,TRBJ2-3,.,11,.,CASRVGDTQYF,TGTGCCAGCAGAGTAGGGGATACGCAGTATTTT
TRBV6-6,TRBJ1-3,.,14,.,CASSTGSSGNTIYF,TGTGCCAGCAGCACAGGGTCCTCTGGAAACACCATATATTTT
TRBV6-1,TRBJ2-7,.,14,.,CASESLGGSDEQYF,TGTGCCAGCGAGAGTCTAGGGGGTTCCGACGAGCAGTACTTC
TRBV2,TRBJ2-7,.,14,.,CASSAQSNSYEQYF,TGTGCCAGCAGTGCCCAGTCCAATTCCTACGAGCAGTACTTC
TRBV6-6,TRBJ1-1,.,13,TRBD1,CASRTTGGTEAFF,TGTGCCAGCAGGACTACAGGGGGCACTGAAGCTTTCTTT
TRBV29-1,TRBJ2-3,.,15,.,CSVKPSYSGSDTQYF,TGCAGCGTTAAGCCTAGTTATTCAGGGTCAGATACGCAGTATTTT
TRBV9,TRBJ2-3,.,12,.,CASSASKNTQYF,TGTGCCAGCAGCGCCTCAAAAAATACGCAGTATTTT
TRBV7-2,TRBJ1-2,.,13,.,CASGSGGRRGYTF,TGTGCCAGCGGGAGTGGGGGGCGTCGGGGCTACACCTTC
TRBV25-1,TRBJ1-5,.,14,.,CASSEGVINQPQHF,TGTGCCAGCAGTGAAGGGGTAATCAATCAGCCCCAGCATTTT
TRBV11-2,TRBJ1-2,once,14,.,CASSHRAGNYGYTF,TGTGCCAGCAGCCATCGCGCAGGGAACTATGGCTACACCTTC
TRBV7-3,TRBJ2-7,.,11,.,CASSPGGLLYF,TGTGCCAGCAGCCCAGGGGGGCTTCTGTACTTC
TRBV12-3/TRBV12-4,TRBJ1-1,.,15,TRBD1,CASSLTFDRVTEAFF,TGTGCCAGCAGTCTTACCTTCGACAGGGTGACTGAAGCTTTCTTT
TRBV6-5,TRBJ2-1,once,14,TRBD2,CASMASGVYNEQFF,TGTGCCAGCATGGCTAGCGGGGTCTACAATGAGCAGTTCTTC
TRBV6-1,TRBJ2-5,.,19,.,CASSRYGTNWGRAGETQYF,TGTGCCAGCAGCCGATACGGTACCAATTGGGGGCGCGCGGGTGAGACCCAGTACTTC
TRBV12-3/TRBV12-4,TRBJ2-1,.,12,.,CASRGDRGEQFF,TGTGCCAGCAGGGGGGACCGCGGTGAGCAGTTCTTC
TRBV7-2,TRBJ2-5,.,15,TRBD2,CASSFSGVIRETQYF,TGTGCCAGCAGCTTTAGCGGGGTGATTAGAGAGACCCAGTACTTC